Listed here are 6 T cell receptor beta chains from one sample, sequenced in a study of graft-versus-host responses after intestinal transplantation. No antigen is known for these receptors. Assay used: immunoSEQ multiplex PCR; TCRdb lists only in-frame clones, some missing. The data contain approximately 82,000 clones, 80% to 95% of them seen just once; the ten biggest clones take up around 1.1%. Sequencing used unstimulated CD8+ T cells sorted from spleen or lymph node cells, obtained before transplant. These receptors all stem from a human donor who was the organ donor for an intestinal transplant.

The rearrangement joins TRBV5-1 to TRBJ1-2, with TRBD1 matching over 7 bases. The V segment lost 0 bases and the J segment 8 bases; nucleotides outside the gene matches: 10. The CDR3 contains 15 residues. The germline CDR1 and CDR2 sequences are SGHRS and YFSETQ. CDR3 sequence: CASSLELTGPGGYTF. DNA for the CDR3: TGCGCCAGCAGCTTGGAGTTGACAGGGCCGGGGGGCTACACCTTC.

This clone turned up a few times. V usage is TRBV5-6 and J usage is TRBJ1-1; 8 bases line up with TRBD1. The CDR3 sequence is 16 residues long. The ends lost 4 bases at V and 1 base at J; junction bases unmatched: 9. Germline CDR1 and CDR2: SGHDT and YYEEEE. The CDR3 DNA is TGTGCCAGCAGCCAGGGGGCGAGAATGGGGAACACTGAAGCTTTCTTT. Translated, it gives CASSQGARMGNTEAFF.

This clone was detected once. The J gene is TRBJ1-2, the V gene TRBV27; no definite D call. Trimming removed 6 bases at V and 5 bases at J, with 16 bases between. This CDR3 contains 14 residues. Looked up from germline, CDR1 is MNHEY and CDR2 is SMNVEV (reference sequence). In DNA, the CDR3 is TGTGCCAGCAGGCCCCTATTGTCAGCGTATGGCTACACCTTC. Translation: CASRPLLSAYGYTF.

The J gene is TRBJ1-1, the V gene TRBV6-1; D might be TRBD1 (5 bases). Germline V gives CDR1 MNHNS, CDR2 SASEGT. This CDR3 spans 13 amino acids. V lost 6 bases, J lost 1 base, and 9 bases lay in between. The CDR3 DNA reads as TGTGCCAGCAGCCAACAGGAGAACACTGAAGCTTTCTTT. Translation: CASSQQENTEAFF.

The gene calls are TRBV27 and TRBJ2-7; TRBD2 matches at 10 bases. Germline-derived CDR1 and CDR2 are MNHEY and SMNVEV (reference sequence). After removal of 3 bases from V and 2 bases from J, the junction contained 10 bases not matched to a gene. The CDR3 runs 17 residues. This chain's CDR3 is CASSLGPTSGLTYEQYF. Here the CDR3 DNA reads TGTGCCAGCAGTTTGGGCCCGACTAGCGGGCTGACCTACGAGCAGTACTTC.

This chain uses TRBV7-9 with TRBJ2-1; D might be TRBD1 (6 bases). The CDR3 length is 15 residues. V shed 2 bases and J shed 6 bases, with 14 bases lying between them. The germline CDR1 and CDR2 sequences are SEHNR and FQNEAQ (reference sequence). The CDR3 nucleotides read TGTGCCAGCAGCTTATCTTCCAGGGGACGCAATGAGCAGTTCTTC. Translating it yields CASSLSSRGRNEQFF.